This T cell receptor (beta chain) was sequenced in a study of Ad26.COV2.S vaccination and SARS-CoV-2 variants. Data came from immunoSEQ multiplex PCR; TCRdb stores just in-frame clones and leaves some out. The sample records roughly 700,000 clones, about 90% being singletons. The CDR3 is made up of 18 amino acids. The treatment is: 15 to 20 received Ad26.COV2.S at low or high dose, single or two shots; 5 received placebo; per-sample allocation not given. The samples date from day 63 after the first vaccine or placebo injection. The shot given was an Ad26 vector that makes Wuhan-strain SARS-CoV-2 spike.

This clonotype was obtained from a person aged 18-65 years who received the Ad26.COV2.S COVID-19 vaccine or a placebo. Sequenced here: peripheral blood, sampled in a trial of Ad26.COV2.S vaccine versus placebo. V is TRBV21-1 and J is TRBJ2-4; the table's D call, TRBD2, was not checked against the DNA. TRBV21-1 is termed a pseudogene. The CDR3 loop is CASSKEDPLGLCYDIQYF. The CDR3 nucleotides are TGTGCCAGCAGCAAAGAGGATCCGTTAGGACTATGTTACGACATTCAGTACTTC.